There are a few counts of the clone carrying this T cell receptor beta chain. Its matching antigen is unknown. V was cut by 6 bases and J by 5 bases, with 10 bases left in between. The CDR3 covers 11 residues. Germline V gene lookup returns CDR1 DFQATT and CDR2 SNEGSKA (reference sequence). The isolated RNA, all of it, was reverse transcribed, so expressed TCRB transcripts were what got sequenced. Profiled with immunoSEQ multiplex PCR; TCRdb holds only in-frame clones, not every one. The repertoire includes about 410,000 clones, 11% to 15% of them detected once, and roughly 0.038% sits in the top ten. These data belong to a study of beta chain features in type 1 diabetes. Whole-study results and caveats: HLA influence on TCRB rearrangement stayed unresolved here. Patients' naive, central memory and Treg TCRB repertoires seemed closer to one another than those of healthy donors.

V gene TRBV20-1 combines with J gene TRBJ2-5, with D unresolved. The clonotype originates from a man younger than 45 in good health. The specimen was naive CD4+ T cells from blood. CDR3 residues: CSALRRETQYF. The CDR3, as DNA: TGCAGTGCCCTTCGCAGGGAGACCCAGTACTTC.